This is a list of T cell receptor beta chains from one sample in a study of blood T cell repertoires in COVID-19. Sequencing used immunoSEQ multiplex PCR; TCRdb keeps in-frame clones, though not all of them. This sample has about 140,000 clones; around nine tenths occur once, and the top ten carry around 1.7%. The sequenced sample was peripheral blood. Receptor source: a woman between 50 and 59 years old with acute or convalescent COVID-19. Both conserved end residues are part of each CDR3. Each record gives: clone size, D gene, V gene, J gene, CDR3 protein, CDR3 DNA. A D gene is named only where the DNA matches it firmly. Rows give clone size only sometimes, using once, few, many, or a class for an expanded clone.

>few|TRBD2|TRBV25-1|TRBJ2-1
CASRDSGSYEQFF
TGTGCCAGCAGAGATAGCGGGAGTTATGAGCAGTTCTTC
>-|-|TRBV7-9|TRBJ1-1
CASSPRLNTEAFF
TGTGCCAGCAGCCCTAGACTGAACACTGAAGCTTTCTTT
>once|-|TRBV21-1|TRBJ2-7
CASSRPRDSMGYEQYF
TGTGCCAGCAGCAGGCCTCGGGACAGTATGGGGTACGAGCAGTACTTC
>once|TRBD2|TRBV4-1|TRBJ2-7
CASSQDQRGEQYF
TGCGCCAGCAGCCAAGACCAGCGGGGCGAGCAGTACTTC
>-|-|TRBV7-3|TRBJ1-1
CASSLGVRTEAFF
TGTGCCAGCAGCTTAGGTGTCCGGACTGAAGCTTTCTTT
>few|-|TRBV10-3|TRBJ1-4
CAISEFAPRVGNEKLFF
TGTGCCATCAGTGAGTTTGCACCCAGGGTTGGAAATGAAAAACTGTTTTTT
>-|TRBD1|TRBV19|TRBJ1-5
CASTETGQGYNQPQHF
TGTGCCAGTACCGAAACAGGACAGGGGTATAATCAGCCCCAGCATTTT
>-|TRBD2|TRBV7-9|TRBJ2-1
CASGTSGASSYNEQFF
TGTGCCAGCGGGACTAGCGGAGCCAGCTCCTACAATGAGCAGTTCTTC
>-|TRBD1|TRBV6-5|TRBJ2-7
CASSSSRTGGSYEQYF
TGTGCCAGCAGTTCTTCACGGACAGGGGGCTCCTACGAGCAGTACTTC
>-|-|TRBV5-6|TRBJ1-1
CASSLYTMNTEAFF
TGTGCCAGCAGCTTGTACACCATGAACACTGAAGCTTTCTTT
>few|-|TRBV24-1|TRBJ1-1
CATSDRGHPWGTEAFF
TGTGCCACCAGTGACCGGGGTCACCCATGGGGAACTGAAGCTTTCTTT
>-|TRBD2|TRBV5-1|TRBJ2-1
CASSHGRVNEQFF
TGCGCCAGCAGCCACGGGAGGGTCAATGAGCAGTTCTTC
>-|TRBD1|TRBV30|TRBJ1-5
CAWSVTGEQPQHF
TGTGCCTGGAGTGTTACAGGGGAGCAGCCCCAGCATTTT
>-|TRBD2|TRBV6-4|TRBJ2-1
CASSRELAGGYNEQFF
TGTGCCAGCAGTCGCGAATTAGCGGGAGGGTACAATGAGCAGTTCTTC
>-|TRBD1|TRBV18|TRBJ1-4
CASSPGTGFEKLFF
TGTGCCAGCTCACCCGGGACAGGGTTTGAAAAACTGTTTTTT
>once|-|TRBV25-1|TRBJ2-2
CASSPEIRELFF
TGTGCCAGCAGTCCTGAGATCAGGGAGCTGTTTTTT
>-|-|TRBV3-1/TRBV3-2|TRBJ1-2
CASSQGGGPYGYTF
TGTGCCAGCAGCCAAGGGGGAGGGCCCTATGGCTACACCTTC
>-|TRBD1|TRBV2|TRBJ2-7
CASSGVTGGSRSEQYF
TGTGCCAGCAGTGGGGTGACAGGGGGCTCCCGATCCGAGCAGTACTTC
>-|TRBD1|TRBV29-1|TRBJ2-7
CSVETGQGTYEQYF
TGCAGCGTTGAGACCGGACAGGGAACTTACGAGCAGTACTTC
>-|-|TRBV25-1|TRBJ1-1
CASFGLQGNTEAFF
TGTGCCAGCTTCGGCTTACAGGGAAACACTGAAGCTTTCTTT
>-|-|TRBV4-1|TRBJ1-4
CASTLGEGNEKLFF
TGCGCCAGCACCCTGGGGGAGGGAAATGAAAAACTGTTTTTT
>-|-|TRBV14|TRBJ2-3
CASSQGPGTDTQYF
TGTGCCAGCAGCCAAGGTCCAGGCACAGATACGCAGTATTTT
>-|TRBD1|TRBV12-3/TRBV12-4|TRBJ1-2
CASRGDRDGYTF
TGTGCCAGCAGGGGGGACAGGGACGGCTACACCTTC
>-|-|TRBV11-2|TRBJ1-5
CASSLGAQPQHF
TGTGCCAGCAGCTTAGGAGCTCAGCCCCAGCATTTT
>-|-|TRBV7-9|TRBJ1-3
CASSLQGGNTIYF
TGTGCCAGCAGCTTACAGGGAGGAAACACCATATATTTT
>-|-|TRBV4-1|TRBJ2-7
CASSQAATYEQYF
TGCGCCAGCAGCCAAGCTGCTACCTACGAGCAGTACTTC
>-|-|TRBV9|TRBJ2-1
CASSAWDSSSYNEQFF
TGTGCCAGCAGCGCCTGGGACTCGAGCTCCTACAATGAGCAGTTCTTC
>-|-|TRBV6-4|TRBJ1-6
CASSERSTNSPLHF
TGTGCCAGCAGTGAAAGATCTACTAATTCACCCCTCCACTTT
>-|TRBD1|TRBV18|TRBJ1-5
CASSLSGTGYNQPQHF
TGTGCCAGCTCACTCTCCGGGACAGGCTACAATCAGCCCCAGCATTTT
>-|TRBD1|TRBV5-8|TRBJ2-2
CASSLRGQGLIPGELFF
TGTGCCAGCAGCTTGAGGGGACAGGGTCTGATCCCCGGGGAGCTGTTTTTT
>-|-|TRBV3-1/TRBV3-2|TRBJ1-3
CASSQGRGGSRNTIYF
TGTGCCAGCAGCCAAGGGAGGGGGGGGTCAAGAAACACCATATATTTT
>once|TRBD2|TRBV29-1|TRBJ2-1
CSVEGSSGIVYNEQFF
TGCAGCGTTGAAGGTAGTAGCGGGATAGTATACAATGAGCAGTTCTTC
>few|-|TRBV7-9|TRBJ1-3
CASSRQGASGNTIYF
TGTGCCAGCAGTCGCCAGGGTGCATCTGGAAACACCATATATTTT
>-|TRBD2|TRBV7-3|TRBJ2-3
CASTVGLAISDTQYF
TGTGCCAGCACCGTGGGACTAGCTATTTCCGATACGCAGTATTTT
>-|TRBD1|TRBV7-9|TRBJ1-2
CASSFTGTGYGYTF
TGTGCCAGCAGTTTTACCGGGACAGGGTATGGCTACACCTTC
>-|-|TRBV7-3|TRBJ2-3
CASSPGVGDSRSTRSTDTQYF
TGTGCCAGCAGCCCCGGGGTGGGGGACTCCAGAAGCACCCGAAGCACAGATACGCAGTATTTT
>once|-|TRBV10-2|TRBJ2-3
CASSVSGTDTQYF
TGCGCCAGCAGTGTCTCGGGCACAGATACGCAGTATTTT
>-|TRBD2|TRBV7-9|TRBJ2-1
CASSLPTSGTSYNEQFF
TGTGCCAGCAGCTTACCCACTAGCGGAACTTCCTACAATGAGCAGTTCTTC
>-|-|TRBV18|TRBJ2-7
CASSSYSDSYEQYF
TGTGCCAGCTCATCCTATAGCGATTCCTACGAGCAGTACTTC